The rows below give T cell receptor beta chains drawn from one sample of a study of blood T cell repertoires in COVID-19. Assay: immunoSEQ multiplex PCR; the TCRdb copy retains only in-frame clones and omits some. Of tens of thousands of clones in the sample, roughly 93% were seen once. The specimen sequenced was peripheral blood. The receptors here all came from a human donor in a cohort sampled during active COVID-19. Both conserved end residues are part of each CDR3.

>TRBV24-1|TRBJ2-7
CATSDHGTSNSYEQYF
>TRBV23-1|TRBJ2-2
CASSQSFSVKREVSGELFF
>TRBV24-1|TRBJ2-2
CATSDPNTGELFF
>TRBV5-1|TRBJ2-7
CASSEDRDGYEQYF
>TRBV19|TRBJ2-7
CASSLGAGESYEQYF
>TRBV29-1|TRBJ1-2
CSVARGGSINYGYTF
>TRBV5-1|TRBJ2-7
CASSDKRWLPHEQYF
>TRBV27|TRBJ1-2
CASSLSQGGYGYTF
>TRBV25-1|TRBJ2-1
CASSDGGTANEQFF
>TRBV19|TRBJ1-1
CASSTPGVLAFMNTEAFF
>TRBV6-1|TRBJ2-2
CASSARLAGVYTGELFF
>TRBV5-1|TRBJ2-5
CASSRTVQETQYF
>TRBV5-6|TRBJ1-1
CASSPWGGKGTEAFF
>TRBV5-1|TRBJ1-5
CASSPETGNNQPQHF
>TRBV7-7|TRBJ2-5
CASSSSPGGAYQETQYF
>TRBV2|TRBJ2-3
CASSRGEGFADTQYF
>TRBV24-1|TRBJ1-2
CATSDRRTGGFVYGYTF
>TRBV6-1|TRBJ1-5
CASSGLVNSGRQPQHF
>TRBV29-1|TRBJ2-2
CSVEAGGGTGELFF
>TRBV4-1|TRBJ1-5
CASSQVGRGQGQPQHF
>TRBV28|TRBJ1-3
CASRRLPSGNTIYF
>TRBV27|TRBJ1-5
CASSSRPGQWQPQHF
>TRBV14|TRBJ2-2
CASSQWDSNTGELFF
>TRBV5-1|TRBJ1-1
CASSEGQGRTEAFF
>TRBV7-6|TRBJ2-3
CASSLGGADTQYF
>TRBV10-3|TRBJ2-7
CAIRENSYEQYF